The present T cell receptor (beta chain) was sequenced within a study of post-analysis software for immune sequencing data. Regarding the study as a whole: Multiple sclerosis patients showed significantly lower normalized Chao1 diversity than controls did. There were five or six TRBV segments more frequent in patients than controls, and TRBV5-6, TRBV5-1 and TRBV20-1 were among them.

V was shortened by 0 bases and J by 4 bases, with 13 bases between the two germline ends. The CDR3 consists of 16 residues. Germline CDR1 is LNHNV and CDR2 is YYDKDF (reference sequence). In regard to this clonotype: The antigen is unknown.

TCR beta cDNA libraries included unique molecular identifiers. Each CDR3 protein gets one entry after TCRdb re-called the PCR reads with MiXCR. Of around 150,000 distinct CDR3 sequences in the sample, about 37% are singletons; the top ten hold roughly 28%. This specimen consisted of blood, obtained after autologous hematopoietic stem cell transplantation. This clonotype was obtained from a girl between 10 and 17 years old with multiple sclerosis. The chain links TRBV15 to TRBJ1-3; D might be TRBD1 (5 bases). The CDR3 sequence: CATSRDLGGGGNTIYF. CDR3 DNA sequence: TGTGCCACCAGCAGAGACCTCGGCGGGGGAGGAAACACCATATATTTT. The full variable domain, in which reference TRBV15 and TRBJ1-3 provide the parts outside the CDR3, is DAMVIQNPRYQVTQFGKPVTLSCSQTLNHNVMYWYQQKSSQAPKLLFHYYDKDFNNEADTPDNFQSRRPNTSFCFLDIRSPGLGDTAMYLCATSRDLGGGGNTIYFGEGSWLTVV.